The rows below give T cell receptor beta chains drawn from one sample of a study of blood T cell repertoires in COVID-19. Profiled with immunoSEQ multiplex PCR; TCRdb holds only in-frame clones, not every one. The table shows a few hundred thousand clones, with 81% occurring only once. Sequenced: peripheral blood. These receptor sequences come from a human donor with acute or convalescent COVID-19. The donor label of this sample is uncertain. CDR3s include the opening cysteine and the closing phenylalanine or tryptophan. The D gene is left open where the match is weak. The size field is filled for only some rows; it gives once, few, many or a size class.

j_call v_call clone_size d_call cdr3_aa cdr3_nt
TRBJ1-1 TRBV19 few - CATPRAEPRTSMNTEAFF TGTGCCACCCCCCGGGCGGAGCCAAGGACTTCCATGAACACTGAAGCTTTCTTT
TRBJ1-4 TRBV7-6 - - CASSQRQRGGEKLFF TGTGCCAGCAGCCAACGACAAAGGGGGGGTGAAAAACTGTTTTTT
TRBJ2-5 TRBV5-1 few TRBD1 CASSSGQGPGTQYF TGCGCCAGCAGCTCGGGACAGGGCCCCGGGACCCAGTACTTC
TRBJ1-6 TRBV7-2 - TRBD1 CASSPQGSGGSPLHF TGTGCCAGCAGCCCACAGGGGAGCGGGGGTTCACCCCTCCACTTT
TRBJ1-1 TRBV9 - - CASSVKREGTEAFF TGTGCCAGCAGCGTAAAGAGGGAGGGCACTGAAGCTTTCTTT
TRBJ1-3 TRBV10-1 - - CARVRLGSGNTIYF TGCGCCCGTGTTAGACTGGGCTCTGGAAACACCATATATTTT
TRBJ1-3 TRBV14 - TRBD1 CASSRQGITIYF TGTGCCAGCAGCCGACAGGGGATCACCATATATTTT
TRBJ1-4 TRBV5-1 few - CASSQGQYATNEKLFF TGCGCCAGCAGCCAAGGACAGTATGCAACTAATGAAAAACTGTTTTTT
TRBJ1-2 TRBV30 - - CAWSAVGGRWSYGYTF TGTGCCTGGAGCGCCGTCGGGGGGCGGTGGAGCTATGGCTACACCTTC
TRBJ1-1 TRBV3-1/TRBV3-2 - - CASRGATEAFF TGTGCCAGCCGGGGAGCCACTGAAGCTTTCTTT
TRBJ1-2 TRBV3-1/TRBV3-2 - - CASSQVHGHGYTF TGTGCCAGCAGCCAAGTTCACGGTCATGGCTACACCTTC
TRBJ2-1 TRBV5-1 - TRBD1 CASSTGTGGSYEQFF TGCGCCAGCAGCACCGGGACAGGGGGCTCCTATGAGCAGTTCTTC
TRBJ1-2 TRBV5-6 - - CASSLWSAGNYGYTF TGTGCCAGCAGCTTGTGGTCAGCGGGCAACTATGGCTACACCTTC
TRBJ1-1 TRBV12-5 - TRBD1 CASGLVERATGGKRDTEAFF TGTGCTAGTGGTTTGGTAGAAAGAGCTACAGGGGGGAAGCGGGACACTGAAGCTTTCTTT
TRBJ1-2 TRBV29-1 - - CSVLRSGRNYGYTF TGCAGCGTTCTCCGTTCGGGGAGGAACTATGGCTACACCTTC
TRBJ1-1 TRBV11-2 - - CASSLKERLNTEAFF TGTGCCAGCAGCTTAAAGGAGAGGCTGAACACTGAAGCTTTCTTT
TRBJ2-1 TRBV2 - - CASSSTRYSYNEQFF TGTGCCAGCAGTTCGACCAGGTACTCCTACAATGAGCAGTTCTTC
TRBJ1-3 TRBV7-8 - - CASSFLGVGSGNTIYF TGTGCCAGCAGCTTCCTTGGGGTGGGGAGTGGAAACACCATATATTTT
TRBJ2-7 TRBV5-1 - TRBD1 CASSLEDRTSGEQYF TGCGCCAGCAGCTTGGAGGACAGGACTTCTGGGGAGCAGTACTTC
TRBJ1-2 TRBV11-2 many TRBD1 CASSILTGGNYGYTF TGTGCCAGCAGCATTCTGACAGGGGGTAACTATGGCTACACCTTC
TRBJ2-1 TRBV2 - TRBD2 CASSGRLAGVNEQFF TGTGCCAGCAGTGGTAGATTAGCGGGAGTAAATGAGCAGTTCTTC
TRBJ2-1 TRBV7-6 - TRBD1 CASRGQGVINEQFF TGTGCCAGTCGCGGACAGGGGGTAATCAATGAGCAGTTCTTC
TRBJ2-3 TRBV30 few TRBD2 CAWSLLGLAGTTDTQYF TGTGCCTGGAGCCTCCTCGGACTAGCGGGGACCACAGATACGCAGTATTTT
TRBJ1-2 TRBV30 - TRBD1 CAWSIGTDYGYTF TGTGCCTGGAGTATAGGGACAGATTATGGCTACACCTTC
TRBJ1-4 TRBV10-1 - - CASSAGTNEKLFF TGCGCCAGCAGTGCGGGAACTAATGAAAAACTGTTTTTT
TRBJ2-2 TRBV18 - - CASSPALSGPNTGELFF TGTGCCAGCTCACCTGCGCTATCAGGCCCGAACACCGGGGAGCTGTTTTTT
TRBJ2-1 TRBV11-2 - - CASSFTATAGYNEQFF TGTGCCAGCAGCTTTACCGCTACCGCGGGGTACAATGAGCAGTTCTTC
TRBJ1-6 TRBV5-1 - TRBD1 CASSTTGESPLHF TGCGCCAGCAGCACGACAGGGGAATCACCCCTCCACTTT
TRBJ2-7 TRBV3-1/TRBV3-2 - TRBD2 CASSHGGLSGGTYEQYF TGTGCCAGCAGCCACGGGGGGTTGAGCGGAGGGACCTACGAGCAGTACTTC
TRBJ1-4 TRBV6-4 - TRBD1 CALRTGGEFPDEKLFF TGTGCCCTAAGGACAGGGGGCGAGTTCCCGGATGAAAAACTGTTTTTT
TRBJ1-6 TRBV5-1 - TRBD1 CASSAGFGTGSSPLHF TGCGCCAGCAGCGCTGGCTTTGGGACAGGGTCTTCACCCCTCCACTTT
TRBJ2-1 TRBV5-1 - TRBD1 CASSFLTGEEQFF TGCGCCAGCAGCTTCTTAACAGGGGAAGAGCAGTTCTTC
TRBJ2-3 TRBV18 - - CASSLRSTYTDTQYF TGTGCCAGCTCACTGCGGTCGACCTACACAGATACGCAGTATTTT
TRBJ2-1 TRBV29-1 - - CSVEDLGSEQFF TGCAGCGTTGAAGATCTAGGGAGTGAGCAGTTCTTC
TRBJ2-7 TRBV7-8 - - CASSLGTLYEQYF TGTGCCAGCAGCTTAGGGACACTCTACGAGCAGTACTTC
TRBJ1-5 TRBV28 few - CASSFGASNQPQHF TGTGCCAGCAGTTTTGGAGCCAGCAATCAGCCCCAGCATTTT
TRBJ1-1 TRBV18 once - CASSPQGLNTEAFF TGTGCCAGCTCACCGCAGGGTTTGAACACTGAAGCTTTCTTT
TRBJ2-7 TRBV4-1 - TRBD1 CASSQADGQAYEQYF TGCGCCAGCAGCCAAGCCGACGGACAGGCCTACGAGCAGTACTTC
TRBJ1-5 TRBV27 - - CASNRLEGFNQPQHF TGTGCCAGCAACCGCTTAGAGGGTTTCAATCAGCCCCAGCATTTT
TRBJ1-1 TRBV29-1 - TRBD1 CSVLKGAYTEAFF TGCAGCGTATTAAAGGGGGCTTACACTGAAGCTTTCTTT
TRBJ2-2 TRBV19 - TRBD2 CASSQTSGRGTGELFF TGTGCCAGTAGCCAAACTAGCGGGAGGGGGACCGGGGAGCTGTTTTTT
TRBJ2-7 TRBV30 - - CAWSVILRSYEQYF TGTGCCTGGAGTGTTATACTCCGTTCCTACGAGCAGTACTTC
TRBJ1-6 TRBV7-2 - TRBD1 CASSSLGAGGNSPLHF TGTGCCAGCAGCTCCCTCGGGGCAGGGGGAAATTCACCCCTCCACTTT
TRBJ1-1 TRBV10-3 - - CAISEWNGGYTEAFF TGTGCCATCAGTGAGTGGAACGGAGGGTACACTGAAGCTTTCTTT
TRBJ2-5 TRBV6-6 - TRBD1 CASRRQGQETQYF TGTGCCAGCAGGCGACAGGGCCAAGAGACCCAGTACTTC
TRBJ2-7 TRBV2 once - CASTLFVSSYEQYF TGTGCCAGCACACTGTTCGTTAGCTCCTACGAGCAGTACTTC